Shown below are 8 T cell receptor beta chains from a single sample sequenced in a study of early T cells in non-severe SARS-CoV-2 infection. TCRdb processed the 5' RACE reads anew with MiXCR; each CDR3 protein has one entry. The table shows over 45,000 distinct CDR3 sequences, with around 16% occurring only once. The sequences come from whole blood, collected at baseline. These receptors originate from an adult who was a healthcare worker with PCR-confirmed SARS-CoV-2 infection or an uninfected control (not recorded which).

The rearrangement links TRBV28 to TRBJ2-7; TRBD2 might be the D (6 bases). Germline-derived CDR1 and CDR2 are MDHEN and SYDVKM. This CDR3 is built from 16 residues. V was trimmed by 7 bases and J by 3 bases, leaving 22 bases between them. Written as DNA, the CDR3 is TGTGCCAGCACTCCCTCCGGGACTGGCGTCGTCTACGAGCAGTACTTC. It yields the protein CASTPSGTGVVYEQYF.

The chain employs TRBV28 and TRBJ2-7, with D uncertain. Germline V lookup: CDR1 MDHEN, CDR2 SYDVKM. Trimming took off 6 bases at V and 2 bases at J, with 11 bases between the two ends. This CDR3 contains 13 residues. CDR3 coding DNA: TGTGCCAGCAGCGATGTGTCTACCTACGAGCAGTACTTC. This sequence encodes CASSDVSTYEQYF.

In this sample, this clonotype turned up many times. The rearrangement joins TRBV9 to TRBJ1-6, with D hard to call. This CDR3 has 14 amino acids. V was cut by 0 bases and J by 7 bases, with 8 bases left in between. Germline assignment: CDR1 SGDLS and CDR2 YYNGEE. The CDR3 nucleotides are TGTGCCAGCAGCGTAGATCCCGCCAATTCACCCCTCCACTTT. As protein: CASSVDPANSPLHF.

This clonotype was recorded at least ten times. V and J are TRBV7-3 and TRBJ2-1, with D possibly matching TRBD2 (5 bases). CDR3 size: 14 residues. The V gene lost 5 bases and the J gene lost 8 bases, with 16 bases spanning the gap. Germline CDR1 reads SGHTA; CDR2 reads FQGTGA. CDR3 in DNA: TGTGCCAGCAGCCCCGTCCGGGGAGCTGATGAGCAGTTCTTC. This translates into CASSPVRGADEQFF.

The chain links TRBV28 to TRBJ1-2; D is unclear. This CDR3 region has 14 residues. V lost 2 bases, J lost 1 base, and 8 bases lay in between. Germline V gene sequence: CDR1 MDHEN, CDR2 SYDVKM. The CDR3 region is CASSLSVSNYGYTF. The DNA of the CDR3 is TGTGCCAGCAGTTTAAGCGTCAGTAACTATGGCTACACCTTC.

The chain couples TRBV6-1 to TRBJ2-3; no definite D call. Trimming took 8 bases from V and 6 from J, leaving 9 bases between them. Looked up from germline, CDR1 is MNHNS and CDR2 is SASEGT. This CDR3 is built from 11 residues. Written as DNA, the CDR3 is TGTGCCAGCCTAGAGACCGATACGCAGTATTTT. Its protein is CASLETDTQYF.

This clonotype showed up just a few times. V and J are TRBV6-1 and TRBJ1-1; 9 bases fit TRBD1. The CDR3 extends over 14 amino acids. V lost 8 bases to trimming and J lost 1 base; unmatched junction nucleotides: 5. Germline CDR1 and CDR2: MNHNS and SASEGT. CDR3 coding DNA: TGTGCCAGCCATACAGGGGGCACGAACACTGAAGCTTTCTTT. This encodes CASHTGGTNTEAFF.

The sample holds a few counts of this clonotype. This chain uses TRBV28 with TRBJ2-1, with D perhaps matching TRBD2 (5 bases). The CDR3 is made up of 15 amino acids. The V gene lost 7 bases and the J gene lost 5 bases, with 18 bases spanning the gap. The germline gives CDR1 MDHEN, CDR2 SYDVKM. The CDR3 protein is CASKWQRVRHNEQFF. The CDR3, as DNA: TGTGCCAGCAAGTGGCAGAGGGTACGGCACAATGAGCAGTTCTTC.